This T cell receptor beta chain is from a study of a mutant IDH1 vaccine in newly diagnosed glioma. Looking at the study overall: Patients in the study were vaccinated eight times, receiving shots in weeks 1, 3, 5, 7, 11, 15, 19 and 23. Study results and limitations: Alterations occurring in top peripheral T cell clonotypes seemed unrelated to pseudoprogression.

In regard to this clone: Its specificity is unknown.

The CDR3 totals 14 residues. Unmatched junction bases numbered 5, after V lost 2 bases and J lost 8 bases. CDR1 MNHEY and CDR2 SVGAGI come from the germline V gene. The sample's time point: week 11, during vaccination. Each vaccine dose was 300 ug of mutant IDH1 20-mer peptide, with topical imiquimod. Assay: immunoSEQ multiplex PCR; the TCRdb copy retains only in-frame clones and omits some. The sample contains some 60,000 clones, about 80% of which appear only once. This TCR derives from a man aged 25-40 years with glioma. The source material was PBMCs, sampled from a glioma patient whose treatment included an IDH1 peptide vaccine. This chain connects TRBV6-5 to TRBJ2-1; 8 bases fit TRBD2. CDR3 DNA sequence: TGTGCCAGCAGTTACCGGCGGGAGGTAGATGAGCAGTTCTTC. Its protein is CASSYRREVDEQFF.